Following are 2 T cell receptor beta chains from one sample sequenced in a study of T-cell memory formation after mild COVID-19. One entry per CDR3 protein results from TCRdb running MiXCR on the 5' RACE reads. The sample has roughly 250,000 distinct CDR3 sequences, about 17% seen once. Input material: PBMCs or a T cell subset sorted from them (not recorded which). The receptors here all came from a man aged 18 to 29 who had mild COVID-19 (a few samples of this study predate the infection). Cell type and time point are not known.

This clonotype was seen a few times. The chain carries TRBV3-1 and TRBJ2-5; D remains unclear. This CDR3 is 14 amino acids long. Germline loops: CDR1 LGHDT, CDR2 YNNKEL (reference sequence). V was shortened by 0 bases and J by 4 bases, with 9 bases between the two germline ends. For the CDR3, the DNA is TGTGCCAGCAGCCAAGATGGGTTTCGAGAGACCCAGTACTTC. This sequence encodes CASSQDGFRETQYF.

The chain recombines TRBV9 with TRBJ1-1, with TRBD1 matching 7 bases. V lost 3 bases, J lost 5 bases, and 7 bases stayed unmatched. The CDR3 has 14 amino acids. Per germline, CDR1 SGDLS and CDR2 YYNGEE. CDR3 sequence reads: CASSAQGVGTEAFF. CDR3 bases: TGTGCCAGCAGCGCCCAGGGGGTTGGAACTGAAGCTTTCTTT.